A single sample gave rise to the 15 T cell receptor beta chains below, sequenced in a study of blood T cell repertoires in COVID-19. TCRdb keeps only in-frame clones here, not all; method: immunoSEQ multiplex PCR. Counted here are roughly 27,000 clones, around 87% occurring once; the ten biggest clones make up 5% to 6.5%. The sample comprised peripheral blood. Source of these receptors: a human donor in a cohort sampled during active COVID-19.

The sample holds one count of this clone. The CDR3 here is CASSQGTNQRYNEQFF. CDR3 DNA: TGTGCCAGCAGCCAAGGGACAAATCAACGCTACAATGAGCAGTTCTTC. The J gene is TRBJ2-1, the V gene TRBV7-6; perhaps TRBD1 as D (6 bases). Per germline, CDR1 SGHVS and CDR2 FNYEAQ. The V and J ends lost 5 bases and 3 bases respectively, with 17 bases between them. This CDR3 comprises 16 residues.

The chain combines TRBV27 with TRBJ2-7, with 7 bases identical to TRBD2. After removal of 2 bases from V and 5 bases from J, the junction contained 9 bases not matched to a gene. Looked up from germline, CDR1 is MNHEY and CDR2 is SMNVEV (reference sequence). CDR3 length: 15 residues. Written as DNA, the CDR3 is TGTGCCAGCAGTTTAAACACGGGGGGACTCCACGAGCAGTACTTC. Residues: CASSLNTGGLHEQYF.

The chain joins TRBV2 to TRBJ1-1, with 8 bases lining up with TRBD1. Germline CDR1 SNHLY, CDR2 FYNNEI. The CDR3 sequence is 13 residues long. V lost 8 bases and J lost 0; bases outside the gene matches: 2. The CDR3, as DNA: TGTGCCAGCGGACAGGGATTGAACACTGAAGCTTTCTTT. Protein sequence: CASGQGLNTEAFF.

The rearrangement joins TRBV7-8 to TRBJ1-1; D remains unclear. The ends were cut back, 7 bases at V and 1 base at J, with 19 bases in the middle. This CDR3 has 16 residues. CDR1 SGHVS and CDR2 FQNEAQ come from the germline V gene. CDR3 nucleotides: TGTGCCAGCACCCCGAGGAGGGATGTTGGGAACACTGAAGCTTTCTTT. It is translated as CASTPRRDVGNTEAFF.

The V call is TRBV4-1, the J call TRBJ1-2; D unresolved. V shed 1 base and J shed 5 bases, with 8 bases lying between them. This CDR3 has 13 residues. Germline CDR1 MGHRA, CDR2 YSYEKL. CDR3: CASSQVGGYGYTF. CDR3 bases: TGCGCCAGCAGCCAAGTCGGAGGGTATGGCTACACCTTC.

The chain carries TRBV7-3 and TRBJ1-4; D is undetermined. Germline CDR1 reads SGHTA; CDR2 reads FQGTGA. V gave up 5 bases and J gave up 7 bases, with 11 bases separating them. CDR3 length: 13 amino acids. The CDR3 nucleotides are TGTGCCAGCAGCCCAAGACTGGGTGAAAAACTGTTTTTT. As protein: CASSPRLGEKLFF. Combining the CDR3 with reference TRBV7-3 and TRBJ1-4 gives the whole variable domain GAGVSQTPSNKVTEKGKYVELRCDPISGHTALYWYRQSLGQGPEFLIYFQGTGAADDSGLPNDRFFAVRPEGSVSTLKIQRTERGDSAVYLCASSPRLGEKLFFGSGTQLSVL.

The chain uses TRBV12-3 or TRBV12-4 and TRBJ1-2, with D perhaps TRBD1 (5 bases). The germline V and J ends were trimmed by 3 bases and 8 bases, with 10 bases remaining between them. This CDR3 is built from 12 residues. CDR3 in amino acids: CASSFSGNGYTF. As DNA, the CDR3 is TGTGCCAGCAGTTTTTCAGGGAACGGCTACACCTTC.

The chain links TRBV27 to TRBJ2-5; 7 positions agree with TRBD1. Trimming cost V 0 bases and J 4 bases; bases outside gene matches: 2. Germline V gene sequence: CDR1 MNHEY, CDR2 SMNVEV (reference sequence). The CDR3 length is 14 residues. The chain's CDR3 is CASSLSTGRETQYF. CDR3 coding DNA: TGTGCCAGCAGTTTATCGACAGGGCGAGAGACCCAGTACTTC.

This clone was recorded only once. This chain links TRBV10-3 with TRBJ1-3; TRBD1 matches at 9 bases. This CDR3 spans 15 amino acids. Germline CDR1 and CDR2: ENHRY and SYGVKD. V lost 3 bases, J lost 4 bases, and 4 bases stayed unmatched. CDR3: CAISEQQGAGNTIYF. The CDR3 nucleotides are TGTGCCATCAGTGAACAACAGGGGGCGGGAAACACCATATATTTT.

This chain links TRBV6-2 or TRBV6-3 with TRBJ1-5, with 11 bases fitting TRBD1. V lost 2 bases and J lost 6; bases outside the gene matches: 6. The CDR3 has 16 residues. The germline CDR1 and CDR2 sequences are MNHEY and SVGEGT. This CDR3 reads CASSYHGTGGGQPQHF. The CDR3 DNA reads TGTGCCAGCAGTTACCACGGGACAGGGGGAGGTCAGCCCCAGCATTTT.

The gene calls are TRBV5-1 and TRBJ2-1, with 10 bases fitting TRBD1. Trimming at V came to 1 base and at J to 6 bases, leaving 4 bases not matched to a gene. Germline V CDR1 and CDR2: SGHRS, YFSETQ. This CDR3 has 15 amino acids. The DNA for the CDR3 is TGCGCCAGCAGCTTGTCGGGACAGGGGATCAATGAGCAGTTCTTC. It encodes CASSLSGQGINEQFF. Supplemented by reference TRBV5-1 and TRBJ2-1, the full variable domain reads KAGVTQTPRYLIKTRGQQVTLSCSPISGHRSVSWYQQTPGQGLQFLFEYFSETQRNKGNFPGRFSGRQFSNSRSEMNVSTLELGDSALYLCASSLSGQGINEQFFGPGTRLTVL.

The chain is built from TRBV27 and TRBJ2-1; the D is unclear. This CDR3 is built from 15 residues. The V gene lost 6 bases and the J gene lost 2 bases, with 14 bases spanning the gap. Germline CDR1 is MNHEY and CDR2 is SMNVEV (reference sequence). CDR3 nucleotides: TGTGCCAGCAGCCCCACCTCTCTACCCTACAATGAGCAGTTCTTC. Translated: CASSPTSLPYNEQFF.

In this sample, this clone turned up once. The rearrangement links TRBV9 to TRBJ2-1; 14 positions match TRBD2. Trimming at V came to 4 bases and at J to 7 bases, leaving 7 bases not matched to a gene. Germline V lookup: CDR1 SGDLS, CDR2 YYNGEE. This CDR3 is built from 16 residues. CDR3 nucleotide sequence: TGTGCCAGCAGCCCCGACAGGACTAGCGGGGGGAATGAGCAGTTCTTC. Its protein product is CASSPDRTSGGNEQFF.

The chain has TRBV13 and TRBJ1-2; a weak D match, TRBD1 (5 bases). The CDR3 extends over 13 amino acids. The germline V and J ends were trimmed by 8 bases and 1 base, with 11 bases remaining between them. Germline loops: CDR1 PRHDT, CDR2 FYEKMQ (reference sequence). The CDR3 spells CASLQGGNYGYTF. The CDR3 nucleotides are TGTGCCAGCCTGCAGGGCGGTAACTATGGCTACACCTTC. Together with reference TRBV13 and TRBJ1-2, the CDR3 gives the full variable domain: AAGVIQSPRHLIKEKRETATLKCYPIPRHDTVYWYQQGPGQDPQFLISFYEKMQSDKGSIPDRFSAQQFSDYHSELNMSSLELGDSALYFCASLQGGNYGYTFGSGTRLTVV.

This clone was observed a few times. The chain recombines TRBV9 with TRBJ1-2, with TRBD1 identical over 7 bases. The germline CDR1 and CDR2 sequences are SGDLS and YYNGEE. With V trimmed by 3 bases and J by 4 bases, 3 bases remained unmatched. The CDR3 loop spans 13 amino acids. CDR3 residues: CASSAGQIYGYTF. The CDR3 DNA is TGTGCCAGCAGCGCGGGACAGATCTATGGCTACACCTTC.